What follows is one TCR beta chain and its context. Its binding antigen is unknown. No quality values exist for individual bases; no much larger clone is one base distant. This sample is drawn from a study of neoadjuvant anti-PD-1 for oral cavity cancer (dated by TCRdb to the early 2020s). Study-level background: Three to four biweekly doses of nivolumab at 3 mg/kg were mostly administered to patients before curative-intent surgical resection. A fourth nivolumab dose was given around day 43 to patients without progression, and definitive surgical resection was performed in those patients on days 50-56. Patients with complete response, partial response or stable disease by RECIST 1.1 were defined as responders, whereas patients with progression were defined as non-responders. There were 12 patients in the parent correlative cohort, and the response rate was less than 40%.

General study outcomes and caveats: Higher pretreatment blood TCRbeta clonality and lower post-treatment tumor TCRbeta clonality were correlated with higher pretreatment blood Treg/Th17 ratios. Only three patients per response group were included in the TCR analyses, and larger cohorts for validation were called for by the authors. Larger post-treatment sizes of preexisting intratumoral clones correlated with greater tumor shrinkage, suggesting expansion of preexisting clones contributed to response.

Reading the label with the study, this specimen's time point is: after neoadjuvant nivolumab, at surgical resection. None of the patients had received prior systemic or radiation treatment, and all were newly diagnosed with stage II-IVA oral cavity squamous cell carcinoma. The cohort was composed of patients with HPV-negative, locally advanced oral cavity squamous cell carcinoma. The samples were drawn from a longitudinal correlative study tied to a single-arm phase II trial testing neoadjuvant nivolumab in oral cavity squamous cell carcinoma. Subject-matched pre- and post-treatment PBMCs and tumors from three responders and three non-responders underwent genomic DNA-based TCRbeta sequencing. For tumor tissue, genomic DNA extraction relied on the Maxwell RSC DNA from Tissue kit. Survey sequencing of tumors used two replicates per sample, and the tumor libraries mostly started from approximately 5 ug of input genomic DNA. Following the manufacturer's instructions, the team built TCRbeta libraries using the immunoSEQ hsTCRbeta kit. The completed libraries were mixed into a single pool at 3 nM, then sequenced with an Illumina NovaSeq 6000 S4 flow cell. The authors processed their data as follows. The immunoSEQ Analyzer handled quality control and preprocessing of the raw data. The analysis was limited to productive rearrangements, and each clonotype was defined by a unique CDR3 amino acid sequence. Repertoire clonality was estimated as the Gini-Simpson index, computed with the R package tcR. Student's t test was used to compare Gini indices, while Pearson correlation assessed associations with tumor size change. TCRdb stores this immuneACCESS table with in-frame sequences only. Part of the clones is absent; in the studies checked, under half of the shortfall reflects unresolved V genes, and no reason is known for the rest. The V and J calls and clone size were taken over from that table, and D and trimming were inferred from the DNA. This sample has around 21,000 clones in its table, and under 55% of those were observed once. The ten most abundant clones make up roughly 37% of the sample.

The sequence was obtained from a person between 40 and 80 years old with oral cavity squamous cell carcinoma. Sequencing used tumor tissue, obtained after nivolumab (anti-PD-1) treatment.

The DNA sequence is TGTGCCAGCAGCACCGCCCCGGGACAGGGGGGGGCCCCGTATGGCTACACCTTC. It is translated as CASSTAPGQGGAPYGYTF. The V and J genes are TRBV5-4 and TRBJ1-2, with TRBD1 matching 11 junction bases. From a lookup of the germline V gene (reference sequence), CDR1 and CDR2 are SGHNT and YYREEE. Trimmed from V: 4 bases; trimmed from J: 5 bases; junction bases lacking a gene match: 16. Spanning cysteine to phenylalanine, the CDR3 consists of 18 amino acids. Solely the CDR3 DNA is kept, with 54 bases framed from the first base.